This T cell receptor (beta chain) was profiled in a study of cytomegalovirus exposure and HLA in healthy donors. Study-wide results and limits: Indistinguishable V segments, including TRBV6-2 and TRBV6-3, were excluded. Cytomegalovirus-associated status was assigned to fewer than 200 TCR beta chains.

This clone appeared a single time. The antigen is undetermined. The primer mix had 60 Vbeta and 13 Jbeta primers. Repertoires were generated with immunoSEQ multiplex PCR, while TCRdb's copy carries only in-frame clones and drops some. The sample lists about 210,000 clones; 75% to 90% were seen once. This CDR3 region has 15 residues. Germline-derived CDR1 and CDR2 are MNHNS and SASEGT. This clonotype was obtained from a woman in her 30s in good health and CMV-seronegative. The V and J genes are TRBV6-1 and TRBJ2-5; possible D gene TRBD1, 6 bases. With the DNA end fitting TRBJ2-7 better, the J assignment may be wrong. The sample consisted of PBMCs. CDR3 DNA: TGTGCCAGCAGTGAACCTGACAGGACCACCTACGAGCAGTACTTC. Translating it yields CASSEPDRTTYEQYF.